The rows below give T cell receptor beta chains drawn from one sample of a study of regulatory T cells in long-lasting Graves disease. TCRdb re-called the multiplex PCR reads with MiXCR, one entry per CDR3 protein. The sample has roughly 400,000 distinct CDR3 sequences; 15% are singletons. These data were also filed under a second study, of T cells in Graves' hyperthyroidism and ophthalmopathy.

This sample comprised peripheral blood mononuclear cells (PBMCs), obtained at new diagnosis, from a patient treated with antithyroid drugs. The source of these receptors is a woman aged 35 to 49 with Graves disease. Each CDR3 is given with its conserved first and last residue. A D gene is named only where the DNA matches it firmly. Not all rows give a size; the values are once, few, many and, for expanded clones, a class.

TRBV28	TRBJ1-5	.	many	TGTGCCAGCAGTATGGCCGGGGGGCTAGTAAGTCAGCCCCAGCATTTT	CASSMAGGLVSQPQHF
TRBV6-1	TRBJ1-5	TRBD1	many	TGTGCCAGCAGTGATACAGGGGGTCAGCCCCAGCATTTT	CASSDTGGQPQHF
TRBV6-5	TRBJ2-5	.	many	TGTGCCAGCAGTTACGGGGGGGCGGCAGACCAAGAGACCCAGTACTTC	CASSYGGAADQETQYF
TRBV19	TRBJ2-3	.	few	TGTGCCAGTACCCAAACCCGGGACAGCACAGATACGCAGTATTTT	CASTQTRDSTDTQYF
TRBV7-8	TRBJ1-2	.	many	TGTGCCAGCAGCTTAGAGGCAGGGCCACGGGGGGGCTACACCTTC	CASSLEAGPRGGYTF
TRBV6-1	TRBJ2-7	TRBD2	many	TGTGCCAGCTCTCCGGGGGGTGGGTCCTACGAGCAGTACTTC	CASSPGGGSYEQYF
TRBV11-3	TRBJ2-3	TRBD1	many	TGTGCCAGCAGCTGTGATCAGGGGGCCGGCACAGATACGCAGTATTTT	CASSCDQGAGTDTQYF
TRBV2	TRBJ2-3	TRBD2	many	TGTGCCAGCCGGCCCAGACTAGCGGGGTTAACAGATACGCAGTATTTT	CASRPRLAGLTDTQYF
TRBV20-1	TRBJ2-5	.	.	TGCAGTGCTAGACCACTCACAGGGTACCAAGAGACCCAGTACTTC	CSARPLTGYQETQYF
TRBV11-3	TRBJ2-5	.	many	TGTGCCAGCAGCTTAGTAGCGGAAGAGACCCAGTACTTC	CASSLVAEETQYF
TRBV28	TRBJ1-1	.	.	TGTGCCCTCACGGGACAAAACACTGAAGCTTTCTTT	CALTGQNTEAFF
TRBV2	TRBJ2-3	TRBD2	many	TGTGCCAGCAGTGGGGGACTAGCGGTCTCGAGTGATACGCAGTATTTT	CASSGGLAVSSDTQYF
TRBV29-1	TRBJ2-7	TRBD2	few	TGCAGCGTTGAATCCGGGACTAGCGGAGCTTACGAGCAGTACTTC	CSVESGTSGAYEQYF
TRBV28	TRBJ1-5	.	many	TGTGCCAGTCAGGGTGCTATAGATCAGCCCCAGCATTTT	CASQGAIDQPQHF
TRBV9	TRBJ2-2	TRBD2	few	TGTGCCAGCAGCGTAGCTATATCTAGCGGTACCGGGGAGCTGTTTTTT	CASSVAISSGTGELFF
TRBV6-5	TRBJ1-2	TRBD1	.	TGTGCCAGCAGTTACTTACAGGGGGCCGGCTATGGCTACACCTTC	CASSYLQGAGYGYTF
TRBV11-2	TRBJ1-5	.	few	TGTGCCAGCAGCTTACATGGGCAGGGCAATCAGCCCCAGCATTTT	CASSLHGQGNQPQHF
TRBV30	TRBJ2-5	.	.	TGTGCCTGGAGTGTTCGATGGGAGACCCAGTACTTC	CAWSVRWETQYF
TRBV14	TRBJ2-7	.	many	TGTGCCAGCAGCCAAGCCCCAAGGTCGGGCTACGAGCAGTACTTC	CASSQAPRSGYEQYF
TRBV19	TRBJ1-1	TRBD1	many	TGTGCCACTAATACAGGGGGCCCTGAAGCTTTCTTT	CATNTGGPEAFF
TRBV6-1	TRBJ2-7	TRBD2	.	TGTGCCAGAAGGAGGACTAGGCTCCACGAGCAGTACTTC	CARRRTRLHEQYF
TRBV9	TRBJ2-5	.	many	TGTGCCAGCAGCCCCCTAGGCGGGTACCAAGAGACCCAGTACTTC	CASSPLGGYQETQYF
TRBV12-5	TRBJ1-1	.	many	TGTGCTAGTGGCCAACAGGGATGGGGCACTGAAGCTTTCTTT	CASGQQGWGTEAFF
TRBV7-7	TRBJ2-7	.	.	TGTGCTAGCAGCTTAGGAGGGGGAATACCCCCCTACGAGCAGTACTTC	CASSLGGGIPPYEQYF
TRBV2	TRBJ1-2	TRBD1	many	TGTGCCAGCAGTGAGACAGGGGGAACGGGCTACACCTTC	CASSETGGTGYTF
TRBV4-3	TRBJ1-3	.	.	TGCGCCAGCAGCCAAAATACCGGCAATGGAAACACCATATATTTT	CASSQNTGNGNTIYF
TRBV20-1	TRBJ1-2	.	many	TGCAGTGCTAGAGCGGGGGATTTGAATGGCTACACCTTC	CSARAGDLNGYTF
TRBV28	TRBJ1-2	.	many	TGTGCCAGCACCAACGACAGAAACTATGGCTACACCTTC	CASTNDRNYGYTF
TRBV3-1	TRBJ1-3	.	many	TGTGCCAGCAGCCAACTAGTGGCTGGAAACACCATATATTTT	CASSQLVAGNTIYF